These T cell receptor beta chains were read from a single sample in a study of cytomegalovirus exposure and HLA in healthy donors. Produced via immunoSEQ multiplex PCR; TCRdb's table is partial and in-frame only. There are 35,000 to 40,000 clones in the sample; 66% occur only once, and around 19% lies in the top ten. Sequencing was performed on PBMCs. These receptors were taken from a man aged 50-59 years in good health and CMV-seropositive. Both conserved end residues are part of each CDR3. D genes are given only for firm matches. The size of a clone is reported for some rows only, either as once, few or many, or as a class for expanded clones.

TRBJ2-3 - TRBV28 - CASSPQTDTQYF TGTGCCAGCAGTCCCCAGACAGATACGCAGTATTTT
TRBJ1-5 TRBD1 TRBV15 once CATSRDRGAEPQHF TGTGCCACCAGCAGAGACAGGGGGGCAGAGCCCCAGCATTTT
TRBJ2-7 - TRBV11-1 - CASSYRQSLIFEQYF TGTGCCAGCAGCTACCGACAGAGCCTAATTTTCGAGCAGTACTTC
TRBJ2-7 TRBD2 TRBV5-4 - CASSLSGGIAYEQYF TGTGCCAGCAGCTTATCGGGGGGGATTGCCTACGAGCAGTACTTC
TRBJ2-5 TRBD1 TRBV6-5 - CASRDRAGRPKTQYF TGTGCCAGCAGGGACAGGGCGGGTCGACCCAAGACCCAGTACTTC
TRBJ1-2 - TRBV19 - CASSIGSDSLGYGYTF TGTGCCAGTAGTATAGGATCCGACAGCTTGGGCTATGGCTACACCTTC
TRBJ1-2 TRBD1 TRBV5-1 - CASSSEEGAYGYTF TGCGCCAGCAGCTCAGAAGAGGGGGCCTATGGCTACACCTTC
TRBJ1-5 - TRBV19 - CASKVAGTNQPQHF TGTGCCAGTAAGGTAGCCGGAACCAATCAGCCCCAGCATTTT
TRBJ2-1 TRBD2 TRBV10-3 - CANGGGGAGNEQFF TGTGCCAACGGGGGCGGGGGGGCCGGCAATGAGCAGTTCTTC
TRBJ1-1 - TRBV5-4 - CASSTSRITEAFF TGTGCCAGCAGCACTTCGAGGATAACTGAAGCTTTCTTT
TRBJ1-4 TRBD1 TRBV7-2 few CASSQGQGNEKLFF TGTGCCAGCAGCCAAGGACAGGGAAATGAAAAACTGTTTTTT
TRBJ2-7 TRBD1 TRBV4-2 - CASSPTRDRKSYEQYF TGTGCCAGCAGCCCAACCCGGGACAGGAAAAGCTACGAGCAGTACTTC
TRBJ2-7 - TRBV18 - CASSLAGNQYEQYF TGTGCCAGCTCTCTCGCGGGAAATCAGTACGAGCAGTACTTC
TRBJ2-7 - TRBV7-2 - CASSSLGQGLQYF TGTGCCAGCAGCAGCCTAGGCCAGGGCCTACAGTACTTC
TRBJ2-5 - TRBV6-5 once CASRLGAGIQETQYF TGTGCCAGCCGGCTAGGGGCGGGGATTCAAGAGACCCAGTACTTC
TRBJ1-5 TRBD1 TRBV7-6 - CASSLVGQGVYSNQPQHF TGTGCCAGCAGCTTAGTTGGACAGGGGGTCTATAGCAATCAGCCCCAGCATTTT
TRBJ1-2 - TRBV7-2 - CASSLDTNYGYTF TGTGCCAGCAGCCTTGACACGAACTATGGCTACACCTTC
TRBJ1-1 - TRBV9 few CASDGGKNTEAFF TGTGCCAGCGACGGGGGGAAGAACACTGAAGCTTTCTTT
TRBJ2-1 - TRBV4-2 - CASSQGGGDSYNEQFF TGTGCCAGCAGCCAAGGAGGGGGGGACTCCTACAATGAGCAGTTCTTC
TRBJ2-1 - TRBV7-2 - CASSSLAINEQFF TGTGCCAGCAGCTCCCTAGCGATCAATGAGCAGTTCTTC
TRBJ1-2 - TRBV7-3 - CASSSGIALYGYTF TGTGCCAGCAGCTCCGGGATCGCCCTCTATGGCTACACCTTC
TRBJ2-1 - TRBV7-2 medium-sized CASSPFASVNEQFF TGTGCCAGCAGCCCCTTCGCGTCTGTCAATGAGCAGTTCTTC